This TCR beta chain was documented in a study of T cells in Graves' hyperthyroidism and ophthalmopathy. CDR1 and CDR2 (germline): PRHDT, FYEKMQ (reference sequence). The J segment lost 5 bases and the V segment lost 6 bases, leaving 2 bases of the junction unmatched. This CDR3 has 13 amino acids. This clonotype was picked up many times. Researchers amplified the TCR beta CDR3 regions from RNA transcripts. A first-round RT-PCR of the TCR CDR3 used the HTBI primer set. One entry per CDR3 protein, called by TCRdb with MiXCR from the multiplex PCR reads. The sample has a few hundred thousand distinct CDR3 sequences, over 12% seen once.

This chain links TRBV13 with TRBJ2-3; TRBD2 agrees at 10 bases. The clonotype was recovered from a woman aged 45-65 years with Graves' hyperthyroidism that later progressed to Graves' ophthalmopathy. Material for sequencing was blood. The DNA for the CDR3 is TGTGCCAGCAGTCTAGCGGGGGTAGATACGCAGTATTTT. Its protein is CASSLAGVDTQYF.